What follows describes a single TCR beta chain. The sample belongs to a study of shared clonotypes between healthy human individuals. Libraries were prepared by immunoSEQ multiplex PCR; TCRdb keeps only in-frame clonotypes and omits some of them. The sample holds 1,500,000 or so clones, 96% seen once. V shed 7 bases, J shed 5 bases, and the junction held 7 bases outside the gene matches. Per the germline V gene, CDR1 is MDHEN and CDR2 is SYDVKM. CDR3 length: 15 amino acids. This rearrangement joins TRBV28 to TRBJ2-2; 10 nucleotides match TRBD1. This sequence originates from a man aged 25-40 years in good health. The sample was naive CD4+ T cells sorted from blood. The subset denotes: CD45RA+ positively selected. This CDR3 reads CASKIGTGETGELFF. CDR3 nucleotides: TGTGCCAGCAAGATCGGGACAGGGGAGACCGGGGAGCTGTTTTTT.